These T cell receptor beta chains were read from a single sample in a study of T cell changes during pregnancy in multiple sclerosis. The assay was immunoSEQ multiplex PCR, and TCRdb's table has in-frame clones only and misses some. Here the sample spans approximately 50,000 clones, approximately 91% being singletons. Source: CD8+ T cells from peripheral blood mononuclear cells, taken after pregnancy. Receptors were obtained from a female donor with multiple sclerosis, enrolled in a pregnancy study. Each CDR3 is given without its conserved first and last residue.

CDR3: ASSPGTGASYEQY; V: TRBV4-1
CDR3: ASSPGLAETQY; V: TRBV7-3
CDR3: ASSDRQGEAAGELF; V: TRBV9
CDR3: ASTGTLGEQY; V: TRBV5-1
CDR3: ASSEMGLPTAQF; V: TRBV6-1
CDR3: ASSVGEGTSGGAYNEQF; V: TRBV9
CDR3: ASSPPKGTKFNYGYT; V: TRBV18
CDR3: ASSILGLAGAYNEQF; V: TRBV19
CDR3: ASREGPIAGGPRETQY; V: TRBV2
CDR3: ASSTSLPYEQY; V: TRBV19
CDR3: ASSADPTGATGELF; V: TRBV6-1
CDR3: ASSRGGGKNIQY; V: TRBV21-1
CDR3: ASSLELAGYNEQF; V: TRBV28
CDR3: ASSQGGEETQY; V: TRBV27
CDR3: ASSQDPGLSSYEQY; V: TRBV4-1
CDR3: ASSFMTGGRETQY; V: TRBV7-3
CDR3: AISVGRGETNGYT; V: TRBV10-3
CDR3: ASSAGLYEQY; V: TRBV27
CDR3: ASSQTSGSTDTQY; V: TRBV4-1
CDR3: ASSPSGGAEEKLF; V: TRBV7-3
CDR3: ASSKQGYGYT; V: TRBV9
CDR3: ASPLVGSTEAF; V: TRBV6-1
CDR3: AIGSGGALAEQY; V: TRBV10-3
CDR3: SVEFWGGGRGSGEQF; V: TRBV29-1
CDR3: ASSWASGGPTYNEQF; V: TRBV19
CDR3: SVEGEGGGEAF; V: TRBV29-1
CDR3: ASSTANGELF; V: TRBV6-5
CDR3: ASRDPSGQETQY; V: TRBV4-2
CDR3: ASSEWEASGNTIY; V: TRBV6-1
CDR3: ASSQQGGDYEQY; V: TRBV7-9
CDR3: ASSPTGLAGELF; V: TRBV7-9
CDR3: ASSARSLGQGGRPGYGYT; V: TRBV9
CDR3: ATSRRGLATDEQY; V: TRBV15
CDR3: ASSFIAGEQETQY; V: TRBV11-2
CDR3: ASSQDQQETQY; V: TRBV14
CDR3: ASSSVDRSYEQY; V: TRBV27
CDR3: ASSTSMGTLYEQY; V: TRBV19
CDR3: ASTDRRGNQPQH; V: TRBV27
CDR3: ASSDAGANEKLF; V: TRBV10-2
CDR3: ASSPPISWNTEAF; V: TRBV18